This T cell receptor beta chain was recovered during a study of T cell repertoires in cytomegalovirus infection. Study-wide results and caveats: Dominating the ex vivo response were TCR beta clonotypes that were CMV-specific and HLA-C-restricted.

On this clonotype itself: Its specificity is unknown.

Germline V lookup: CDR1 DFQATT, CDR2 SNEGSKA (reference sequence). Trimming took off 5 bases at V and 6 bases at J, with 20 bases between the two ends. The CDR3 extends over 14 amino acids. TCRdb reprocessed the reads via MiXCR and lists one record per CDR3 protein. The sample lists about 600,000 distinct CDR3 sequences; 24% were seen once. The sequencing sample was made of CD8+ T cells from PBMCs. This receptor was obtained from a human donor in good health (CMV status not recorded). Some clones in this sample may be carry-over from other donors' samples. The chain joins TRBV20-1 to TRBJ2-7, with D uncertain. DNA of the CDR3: TGCAGTGCTTTTAGACAAGCACTCTTGGGCGAGCAGTACGTC. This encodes CSAFRQALLGEQYV.